This TCR beta chain was recorded in a study of blood T cell repertoires in COVID-19. Across the whole study: COVID-19 samples from acute and convalescent phases originated in the United States, Italy and Spain. Sources were T cells, B-cell-depleted T cells, or PBMCs; the material itself was cDNA or gDNA.

Authors' processing steps: Reference gene primer amplification gave nucleated cell count estimates. Clones were read by immunoSEQ multiplex PCR, and TCRdb kept only the in-frame ones, dropping some. From that table come the V and J calls and clone size; the DNA was used to work out D and trimming. The table includes 100,000 to 120,000 clones, 65% to 80% detected once. The CDR3 consists of 16 residues. Germline V gene sequence: CDR1 MDHEN, CDR2 SYDVKM. Trimming removed 1 base at V and 0 bases at J, with 10 bases between. There are a few counts of this clone. This TCR was recovered from a woman aged 60-75 years with acute or convalescent COVID-19. Sequenced material: peripheral blood. V is TRBV28 and J is TRBJ1-5; D remains unclear. In nucleotides, the CDR3 is TGTGCCAGCAGTTTATCCTCCGGGAATAGCAATCAGCCCCAGCATTTT. Translation: CASSLSSGNSNQPQHF.